This note documents a single TCR beta chain sequence. This clone was detected once. Its antigen specificity is not known. No qualities accompany the bases; no much larger clone lies one base away. This entry belongs to a study of blood T cell repertoires in COVID-19 (dated by TCRdb to 2019 to 2021). As for the study more broadly: Samples covering the acute and convalescent phases of COVID-19 were provided by collaborators in the United States, Italy and Spain. Samples came from the ongoing ImmuneRACE study (first 160 participants) plus 1,254 subjects from 6 global collaborators. Subjects who had been exposed to COVID-19, were actively infected with it, or had recovered from it provided the deeply sampled blood TCRbeta repertoires that made up the dataset. The material from the prospective study consisted of cDNA or gDNA derived from T cells, B-cell-depleted T cells, or PBMCs. The repertoires were made available in a free public database intended to serve as a resource for research on the immune response to SARS-CoV-2. Nearly every sample came with metadata listing a de-identified subject ID, COVID-19 status, age in years and sex. Where HLA class I and class II types were available, the types were taken from metadata supplied by the sample provider, not from assay-based typing. Overall study results and their limits: The quantity of clinical and demographic metadata differed by source and by participant and was supplied without curation.

Another Seattle source contributed samples from volunteer blood donors who had recovered from COVID-19. Whole blood was collected in K2EDTA tubes by collaborating institutions according to the institutions' own protocols. For TCRbeta analysis, collaborators shipped samples as frozen whole blood, isolated PBMCs, or DNA extracted from either of those sample types. As encoded in the germline V gene, CDR1 is KGHDR while CDR2 is SFDVKD. The CDR3 runs 14 residues from the cysteine to the phenylalanine. Only the CDR3 portion is preserved as DNA: 42 bases, with reading frame beginning at the first base. V and J are trimmed by 6 bases and 6 bases, and the gene matches miss 5 bases of the junction. TCRbeta CDR3 regions were amplified from genomic DNA by means of the immunoSEQ Assay, a bias-controlled multiplex PCR. On the study's bioinformatics: The number of nucleated cells in each sample was estimated by amplification of reference gene primers within the assay. To quantify the absolute abundance of each unique TCRbeta CDR3 rearrangement, sequence reads were collapsed and filtered. For each sample, productive Simpson clonality was calculated as the square root of Simpson's diversity index across productive rearrangements. TCRdb stores this immuneACCESS table with in-frame sequences only. Part of the clones is absent; in the studies checked, under half of the shortfall reflects unresolved V genes, and no reason is known for the rest. Clone size and the V and J calls come from that table; the DNA yielded D and trimming. In all, the sample holds roughly 230,000 clones, and roughly 87% of those were seen once. The ten largest make up around 4.6% of the sample.

The receptor was isolated from a woman aged 40 to 50 who had recovered from COVID-19. Source material: peripheral blood. The chain joins TRBV24-1 to TRBJ2-1, with 9 bases aligning to TRBD1. The sequenced DNA is TGTGCCACCAGTCCGGGACAGGGTCTCAATGAGCAGTTCTTC. Protein translation: CATSPGQGLNEQFF.